Listed here are 25 T cell receptor beta chains from one sample, sequenced in a study of cytomegalovirus exposure and HLA in healthy donors listed by TCRdb under 2017. Preparation of the library involved the immunoSEQ multiplex PCR assay. A mixture of 60 forward primers for TCR Vbeta segments and 13 reverse primers for TCR Jbeta segments was used in the multiplex PCR. The source is immuneACCESS, and TCRdb retained only in-frame sequences with V and J called. Part of the clones is not carried over; for the studies checked, unresolved V genes explain less than half of this, and the remainder is unexplained. Present in this sample are about 240,000 clones, 82% of which were seen just once. The top ten clones comprise 5% to 6% of the sample. The sequenced sample consisted of PBMCs. These receptors all come from a woman in her forties in good health and CMV-seropositive.

J is TRBJ1-5 and V is TRBV5-4; unclear D gene. Germline lookup yields CDR1 SGHNT and CDR2 YYREEE (reference sequence). V lost 2 bases and J 5 bases, leaving 5 bases between the germline ends. The CDR3 is 12 amino acids. CDR3 DNA: TGTGCCAGCAGCTTCGGAGATCAGCCCCAGCATTTT. Translating gives CASSFGDQPQHF.

Here the CDR3 DNA reads TGTGCCAGCAGCACGAGAGGGGAGGTCGGCCAGCCCCAGCATTTT. It yields the protein CASSTRGEVGQPQHF. The chain uses TRBV7-9 and TRBJ1-5; D is possibly TRBD1 (5 bases). CDR1 SEHNR and CDR2 FQNEAQ come from the germline V gene (reference sequence). This CDR3 has 15 residues. The ends were cut back, 5 bases at V and 7 bases at J, with 18 bases in the middle.

CDR3: CASSPKTQYF. The CDR3 DNA reads as TGTGCCAGCAGCCCTAAGACCCAGTACTTC. J is TRBJ2-5 and V is TRBV7-4; D unresolved. The CDR3 totals 10 residues. Trimming left V 5 bases short and J 6 bases short, with 4 bases between. The germline V gene encodes CDR1 SGHVT and CDR2 SQSDAQ.

The chain is built from TRBV5-1 and TRBJ2-6; D is possibly TRBD2 (6 bases). This CDR3 contains 18 residues. Trimming left V 7 bases short and J 0 bases short, with 20 bases between. Germline values: CDR1 SGHRS, CDR2 YFSETQ. This CDR3 is CASLGRVAAPSGANVLTF. The CDR3 DNA reads TGCGCCAGCCTCGGCCGGGTAGCGGCACCCTCTGGGGCCAACGTCCTGACTTTC.

This chain joins TRBV5-6 and TRBJ2-3; TRBD2 agrees at 14 bases. Germline V gene sequence: CDR1 SGHDT, CDR2 YYEEEE. Germline trimming cut 4 bases from V and 4 bases from J; bases unmatched to any gene: 14. The CDR3 is 19 residues long. The CDR3 DNA reads as TGTGCCAGCAGCGGCGAGACTAGCGGGAGGGCCATTAGGGCAGATACGCAGTATTTT. Its translation is CASSGETSGRAIRADTQYF.

This chain joins TRBV29-1 and TRBJ1-2, with 9 bases fitting TRBD1. V gave up 4 bases and J gave up 1 base; unmatched junction bases: 7. The CDR3 extends over 15 amino acids. The V gene's germline CDR1 is SQVTM and CDR2 ANQGSEA. CDR3 loop: CSVVRQGGFNYGYTF. Written as DNA, the CDR3 is TGCAGCGTTGTCAGACAGGGGGGATTTAACTATGGCTACACCTTC.

This clone was seen just once. The chain is built from TRBV11-2 and TRBJ2-5; TRBD2 matches 12 bases. With the DNA end fitting TRBJ2-7 better, the J assignment may be wrong. From germline, CDR1 is SGHAT and CDR2 FQNNGV. This CDR3 comprises 15 residues. CDR3 residues: CASSLTSGSSYEQYF. CDR3 coding DNA: TGTGCCAGCAGCTTGACTAGCGGGAGCTCCTACGAGCAGTACTTC.

The V call is TRBV27, the J call TRBJ1-1; D uncertain. V was cut by 1 base and J by 2 bases, with 17 bases left in between. Germline V gene lookup returns CDR1 MNHEY and CDR2 SMNVEV (reference sequence). CDR3 length equals 17 residues. CDR3 loop: CASSLYAGLGLNTEAFF. As DNA, the CDR3 is TGTGCCAGCAGTTTATATGCAGGACTAGGACTTAACACTGAAGCTTTCTTT.

This sequence joins TRBV5-1 and TRBJ2-6; D call uncertain. Germline assignment: CDR1 SGHRS and CDR2 YFSETQ. The CDR3 consists of 16 residues. The V and J ends lost 0 bases and 2 bases respectively, with 9 bases between them. The CDR3 DNA is TGCGCCAGCAGCTTGGCCTTCATAGCTGGGGCCAACGTCCTGACTTTC. Translated: CASSLAFIAGANVLTF.

The chain carries TRBV4-3 and TRBJ2-1; D not resolved. CDR3 length equals 17 residues. V dropped 0 bases and J dropped 0 bases, with 12 bases sitting between them. Germline loops: CDR1 LGHNA, CDR2 YSLEER. CDR3 residues: CASSQDRVASSYNEQFF. As DNA, the CDR3 is TGCGCCAGCAGCCAAGATCGGGTGGCTAGCTCCTACAATGAGCAGTTCTTC.

This clone was seen a single time. The chain links TRBV7-2 to TRBJ1-1; 8 nucleotides align to TRBD1. This CDR3 spans 13 amino acids. J lost 1 base, V lost 7 bases, and 2 bases had no gene match. Germline loops: CDR1 SGHTA, CDR2 FQGNSA. The CDR3 sequence: CASIGQGNTEAFF. In nucleotides, the CDR3 is TGTGCCAGCATCGGACAGGGGAACACTGAAGCTTTCTTT.

The chain links TRBV6-5 to TRBJ1-2; D unresolved. Trimming removed 10 bases at V and 4 bases at J, with 16 bases between. The germline V gene encodes CDR1 MNHEY and CDR2 SVGAGI. This CDR3 has 13 residues. CDR3 in amino acids: CATQEAWGYGYTF. The CDR3 DNA is TGTGCCACCCAGGAGGCTTGGGGCTATGGCTACACCTTC.

The chain joins TRBV19 to TRBJ1-2, with TRBD1 matching 10 bases. The CDR3 contains 16 residues. Germline V CDR1 and CDR2: LNHDA, SQIVND (reference sequence). The J segment lost 3 bases and the V segment lost 9 bases, leaving 13 bases of the junction unmatched. CDR3 residues: CASRTGRGQGYYGYTF. CDR3 sequence (DNA): TGTGCCAGCCGGACAGGAAGGGGACAGGGGTACTATGGCTACACCTTC.

For this clone: The junction differs from germline at one of its ends, possibly a read error. The chain links TRBV7-2 to TRBJ2-1; TRBD2 matches 9 bases. CDR1 SGHTA and CDR2 FQGNSA come from the germline V gene. The CDR3 totals 13 residues. CDR3 residues: CASSIAGVHEQFF. The DNA of the CDR3 is TGTGCCAGCAGCATAGCGGGAGTTCATGAGCAGTTCTTC.

This clone was seen a handful of times. The chain has TRBV18 and TRBJ2-5; 11 positions agree with TRBD1. Germline V gene sequence: CDR1 KGHSH, CDR2 LQKENI. This CDR3 spans 15 amino acids. V trimming: 3 bases; J trimming: 3 bases; junction bases outside the gene matches: 3. CDR3 sequence: CASSPRDRGKETQYF. The DNA of the CDR3 is TGTGCCAGCTCACCCCGGGACAGGGGGAAAGAGACCCAGTACTTC. Variable domain in full (rest from reference TRBV18 and TRBJ2-5): NAGVMQNPRHLVRRRGQEARLRCSPMKGHSHVYWYRQLPEEGLKFMVYLQKENIIDESGMPKERFSAEFPKEGPSILRIQQVVRGDSAAYFCASSPRDRGKETQYFGPGTRLLVL.

The genes are TRBV6-5 and TRBJ1-5; 8 nucleotides line up with TRBD1. Germline-derived CDR1 and CDR2 are MNHEY and SVGAGI. V gave up 5 bases and J gave up 1 base; unmatched junction bases: 4. The length of the CDR3 is 15 residues. The CDR3 DNA follows: TGTGCCAGCAGTCCGGACAGGGCCAGCAATCAGCCCCAGCATTTT. Its protein is CASSPDRASNQPQHF.

The chain links TRBV18 to TRBJ1-5; D gene unclear. This CDR3 contains 14 residues. Germline V gene data show CDR1 as KGHSH and CDR2 as LQKENI. Trimming took off 5 bases at V and 0 bases at J, with 8 bases between the two ends. CDR3 amino acids: CASSADYSNQPQHF. The CDR3 nucleotides are TGTGCCAGCTCAGCCGACTATAGCAATCAGCCCCAGCATTTT.

The chain combines TRBV6-5 with TRBJ2-5; maybe TRBD2 (5 bases). The J call is doubtful: the DNA matches TRBJ2-7 better. The CDR3 contains 13 residues. The V gene's germline CDR1 is MNHEY and CDR2 SVGAGI. The CDR3, as DNA: TGTGCCAGCAGTTACCGAGGGAACTACGAGCAGTACTTC. This gives the protein CASSYRGNYEQYF.

CDR3 nucleotide sequence: TGCGCCAGCAGCTTGGGACGAGCGGACACTGAAGCTTTCTTT. Protein: CASSLGRADTEAFF. The chain couples TRBV5-1 to TRBJ1-1; D gene uncertain. The germline V gene encodes CDR1 SGHRS and CDR2 YFSETQ. This CDR3 has 14 residues. Trimming removed 0 bases from V and 3 bases from J, with 9 bases in between.

This clone showed up just a few times. This sequence joins TRBV7-9 and TRBJ1-4, with 10 bases matching TRBD1. V was pared by 2 bases and J by 5 bases, with 5 bases of the junction left unmatched. The CDR3 consists of 16 residues. Germline V gene data show CDR1 as SEHNR and CDR2 as FQNEAQ (reference sequence). The CDR3 is CASSLTPGQGNEKLFF. The CDR3 bases are TGTGCCAGCAGCTTAACCCCGGGACAGGGGAATGAAAAACTGTTTTTT.

This clone appeared a few times. The chain uses TRBV27 and TRBJ2-7; TRBD1 matches 12 bases. The CDR3 totals 14 residues. Per the germline V gene, CDR1 is MNHEY and CDR2 is SMNVEV (reference sequence). V shed 6 bases, J shed 7 bases, and the junction held 7 bases outside the gene matches. The CDR3 DNA is TGTGCCAGCAGGATGGGACAGGGGGCGCGGGAGCAGTACTTC. Protein sequence: CASRMGQGAREQYF.

The V gene is TRBV4-3, the J gene TRBJ2-1, with 7 bases identical to TRBD2. Germline values: CDR1 LGHNA, CDR2 YSLEER. V shed 0 bases, J shed 6 bases, and the junction held 8 bases outside the gene matches. The CDR3 contains 16 residues. In DNA form, the CDR3 reads TGCGCCAGCAGCCAAGATCCACTAGCGACTTTCAATGAGCAGTTCTTC. It yields the protein CASSQDPLATFNEQFF.

The rearrangement links TRBV7-9 to TRBJ2-2; 8 nucleotides align to TRBD1. V lost 4 bases to trimming and J lost 4 bases; unmatched junction nucleotides: 2. Germline CDR1 is SEHNR and CDR2 is FQNEAQ (reference sequence). This CDR3 region has 14 residues. CDR3 nucleotide sequence: TGTGCCAGCAGCTCGGACAGGGCCACCGGGGAGCTGTTTTTT. Its translation: CASSSDRATGELFF.

The V and J genes are TRBV28 and TRBJ2-1; 14 positions agree with TRBD2. J was trimmed by 6 bases and V by 8 bases; bases with no gene match: 6. The CDR3 has 15 residues. CDR1 and CDR2 (germline): MDHEN, SYDVKM. CDR3 loop: CASDGLAGGPNEQFF. The DNA of the CDR3 is TGTGCCAGCGACGGACTAGCGGGAGGCCCCAATGAGCAGTTCTTC.

The DNA of the CDR3 is TGTGCCAGCCGGGCAGGGGGATCTGGCTACACCTTC. Translating it yields CASRAGGSGYTF. The genes are TRBV2 and TRBJ1-2, with 7 bases lining up with TRBD1. V trimming: 8 bases; J trimming: 7 bases; junction bases outside the gene matches: 7. Germline assignment: CDR1 SNHLY and CDR2 FYNNEI. The CDR3 is 12 residues long.